This paragraph reports one T cell receptor (beta chain). It lacks a known antigen. One base away there is no much larger clone; base qualities are not given. The immunoSEQ Assay was used to sequence TCRbeta CDR3 regions. After extraction, genomic DNA underwent amplification by bias-controlled multiplex PCR, followed by high-throughput sequencing. As for the original processing: To quantify the absolute abundance of every unique TCRbeta CDR3 region, sequences were collapsed and filtered. T cell fraction was estimated by normalizing TCRbeta template counts to usable DNA, which was measured by amplifying reference genes present in all nucleated cells. Repertoire TCRs were annotated as SARS-CoV-2-specific when V gene, CDR3 amino acid sequence and J gene were exactly matched to a known reactive TCR set. The reference SARS-CoV-2 TCR set came from MIRA and was filtered for enrichment in COVID-19-positive ImmuneCODE repertoires, removing public or cross-reactive TCRs. Using the MIRA antigens, annotated TCRs were further analysed by specific ORF or by position within an ORF. Breadth was defined as the number of annotated unique rearrangements divided by the total number of unique productive rearrangements, and depth was defined as the summed frequency of the annotated unique rearrangements. Two-sided Wilcoxon rank-sum tests were used to compare TCR breadth between groups. The table was pulled from immuneACCESS by TCRdb, which kept in-frame rearrangements only. Such tables lose some clones; where checked, under half of the loss comes from unresolved V genes, and the rest has no known cause. The V and J calls and the clone size are those of that table, but D and trimming were determined from the DNA. The sample contains roughly 350,000 clones, roughly nine tenths of them found a single time. Of the sample, 6.4% falls within the top ten clones.

The data were obtained in a study of Ad26.COV2.S vaccination and SARS-CoV-2 variants listed by TCRdb under 2021. Background on the whole study: Vaccine-arm donors were drawn from COV1001, a multicentre, randomized, double-blind, placebo-controlled phase I-IIa trial of Ad26.COV2.S in healthy adults. The TCR-sequenced set comprised approximately 32 samples: around 20 Ad26.COV2.S vaccine recipients, 5 placebo recipients and 8 SARS-CoV-2 convalescent individuals. Trial participants were randomized into five groups of five, in which low-dose or high-dose Ad26.COV2.S was given once or twice, or placebo was given on both occasions. Dosing of Ad26.COV2.S was intramuscular, at either 5x10^10 or 1x10^11 viral particles, delivered as one shot or as two shots spaced 56 days apart. The specificity and breadth of SARS-CoV-2-reactive T cell receptors after Ad26.COV2.S vaccination were assessed by TCRbeta repertoire sequencing. Throughout the experiments and outcome assessment, investigators stayed blinded to trial group allocation. What the work shows at the level of the full study, not this receptor alone: Higher spike-specific TCR breadth was observed in Ad26.COV2.S recipients than in placebo recipients (P = 0.0014). Comparing responses between vaccine doses or regimens was not something the study was powered to do. After vaccination, substantial breadth of spike-specific CD8+ and CD4+ T cell responses was reported. It was noted by the authors that total T cell responses may have been underestimated by the TCR breadth and depth analyses. Vaccine and placebo recipients had comparable non-spike TCR breadth, which fits with the vaccine containing only spike.

The CDR3 holds 15 amino acids from the cysteine to the phenylalanine. The entry retains the CDR3 DNA only, 45 bases that are in frame from base 1. V is clipped by 5 bases and J by 0 bases, and the sequence between their germline boundaries is 14 bases long. From the germline V gene (reference sequence), CDR1 is LNHDA and CDR2 is SQIVND. Explained via the paper, the treatment or condition label denotes: around 19 received Ad26.COV2.S at low or high dose, single or two shots; 5 received placebo; per-sample allocation not given. Repertoires of vaccine and placebo recipients were sequenced from samples taken on day 63 after the first injection. In Cohort 1b, fewer than 30 adults aged 18-55 years were enrolled at a single site in Boston, USA, between 29 July and 7 August 2020. As a vaccine, Ad26.COV2.S was a replication-incompetent adenovirus type 26 vector that expressed a prefusion-stabilized SARS-CoV-2 spike protein derived from the original Wuhan strain.

The clonotype originates from a person aged 18-65 years who received the Ad26.COV2.S COVID-19 vaccine or a placebo. The sequence links TRBV19 to TRBJ2-7, with TRBD1 as a weak D call on 6 bases. The material sequenced was peripheral blood, taken in a trial of Ad26.COV2.S vaccine versus placebo. The DNA reads TGTGCCAGTAGTGTCCTACAGGGAAGCTCCTACGAGCAGTACTTC. Translated, this is CASSVLQGSSYEQYF.